This T cell receptor beta chain was identified in a study of shared clonotypes between healthy human individuals. Study findings and constraints: Tissue TCR repertoires likely differ from these blood-only repertoires.

A remark on this clone: Its antigen is currently unknown.

The V end lost 3 bases, the J end lost 15 bases, and 16 bases lay between the germline ends. The CDR3 is 12 amino acids. Germline V lookup: CDR1 SGHNT, CDR2 YYREEE (reference sequence). Once extracted for a subset, genomic DNA was divided evenly among several immunoSEQ plates. The data were produced by immunoSEQ multiplex PCR, yet TCRdb's version contains in-frame clones alone and is incomplete. The sample carries around 650,000 clones, roughly 96% recorded once. CD45RO-negative CD8 cells positively selected for CCR7 made up the naive population, which excluded terminally differentiated effector memory CD45RA+ cells.

The chain carries TRBV5-4 and TRBJ2-1; possible D gene TRBD2, 6 bases. This clonotype was sampled from a woman in her twenties or thirties in good health. What was sequenced was naive CD8+ T cells sorted from blood. The CDR3 is CASSSQGGVAFF. The CDR3 DNA follows: TGTGCCAGCAGCTCTCAGGGCGGGGTCGCGTTCTTC.